This TCR beta chain stems from a study of blood T cells in healthy people across ages. In the study overall: The template switching approach captured approximately one barcoded beta molecule for every two T cells. Study-wide results and caveats: While age rose, TCR beta diversity per million T cells dropped in a roughly linear way.

The people who gave samples were healthy Caucasians from Russia, aged roughly 6 to 100. Germline V CDR1 and CDR2: SGHTA, FQGTGA. CDR3 size: 15 residues. Trimming stripped 1 base from V and 3 bases from J, with 12 bases between. A second about 6 to 12 cycle PCR used barcoded and J-beta primers. Each cDNA was tagged by a template-switch adaptor containing 12 random nucleotides. TCRdb re-called the 5' RACE reads with MiXCR, one entry per CDR3 protein. Of roughly 570,000 distinct CDR3 sequences listed, about 25% are singletons. In this sample, this clonotype turned up a few times. Its matching antigen is unknown.

The V gene is TRBV7-3, the J gene TRBJ2-5, with D possibly called TRBD1 or TRBD2 (6 bases each). Specimen: blood. The sequence was obtained from a woman in her 70s in good health. CDR3 bases: TGTGCCAGCAGCTTAAGTGGGGGGCCAGAAGAGACCCAGTACTTC. It encodes CASSLSGGPEETQYF.